This T cell receptor beta chain was obtained from a study of cytomegalovirus exposure and HLA in healthy donors. Notes on the study in general: When analyzed later, the rates of TCR association showed variation by HLA locus, with DRB1 the most and HLA-C the fewest. What TCR beta sequences reportedly achieved was accurate prediction of HLA-A and HLA-B alleles in most subjects. The presence/absence work took it that sequencing depth was about the same across donors.

In the PCR, 60 Vbeta and 13 Jbeta primers were used. Only in-frame clones appear in the TCRdb table, and some are missing; sequencing was by immunoSEQ multiplex PCR. The table records over 150,000 clones, roughly four fifths of them present only once. From germline, CDR1 is SGHTA and CDR2 FQGNSA. Trimming took off 1 base at V and 6 bases at J, with 16 bases between the two ends. The CDR3 is 15 amino acids. For this clone: The target antigen is unknown.

The clonotype comes from a man in his fifties in good health and CMV-seropositive. The source material was PBMCs. The chain has TRBV7-2 and TRBJ2-7; unclear D gene. CDR3 loop: CASSLVRSQSVEQYF. DNA of the CDR3: TGTGCCAGCAGCTTAGTTAGGAGCCAAAGCGTCGAGCAGTACTTC.